One sample yielded the 23 T cell receptor beta chains listed below, sequenced in a study of T-cell reconstitution after alpha-beta-depleted transplantation in children (dated by TCRdb to about 2016). The treatment or condition tag for this specimen amounts to: allogeneic hematopoietic cell transplantation with graft depleted of TCRalphabeta T cells and CD19 B cells. Library construction relied on PCR. TCRdb lists the instrument as Illumina HiSeq 2500. To normalize quantification of the TCRbeta repertoire, the TCR libraries were built with molecular barcoding that relied on unique molecular identifiers. In-frame beta chains were kept once TCRdb had trimmed the public reads at Q25 with fastp and called clones with MiXCR. Rows with one shared CDR3 protein collapse into an entry with the most common genes and DNA. This sample comprises about 830,000 distinct CDR3 sequences, around 17% of them detected only once. The ten biggest clones cover under 6% of the sample.

The specimen comprised PBMCs, mostly from graft donor cells, sampled 360 days after TCRalphabeta/CD19-depleted stem cell transplant. Every receptor here comes from a male patient aged 5 to 17 who had a stem cell transplant for acute lymphoblastic leukemia, so the T cells may come from the graft donor.

This clonotype was recorded at least ten times. This CDR3 is CASSPSRTGGVNEQFF. The CDR3 DNA follows: TGTGCCAGCAGCCCCTCTCGGACAGGGGGCGTCAATGAGCAGTTCTTC. V and J are TRBV7-9 and TRBJ2-1, with 11 nucleotides matching TRBD1. V was pared by 5 bases and J by 6 bases, with 9 bases of the junction left unmatched. The CDR3 covers 16 residues. Germline CDR1 SEHNR, CDR2 FQNEAQ (reference sequence).

There are many counts of this clonotype. V gene TRBV10-3 combines with J gene TRBJ2-7; 10 bases are a match to TRBD1. Trimming cost V 5 bases and J 2 bases; bases outside gene matches: 6. The CDR3 runs to 15 residues. Germline V lookup: CDR1 ENHRY, CDR2 SYGVKD. The CDR3: CAISRQGAGAYEQYF. The CDR3 DNA sequence: TGTGCCATCAGTCGACAGGGGGCAGGAGCCTACGAGCAGTACTTC.

This clonotype was counted only a few times. CDR3 sequence reads: CASRYTSGISYEQYF. The CDR3 bases are TGCGCCAGCAGGTACACTAGCGGGATTTCCTACGAGCAGTACTTC. The chain is built from TRBV5-1 and TRBJ2-7; 10 positions match TRBD2. Unmatched junction bases numbered 6, after V lost 5 bases and J lost 1 base. Germline CDR1 reads SGHRS; CDR2 reads YFSETQ. This CDR3 has 15 amino acids. The full variable domain, with the rest looked up from reference TRBV5-1 and TRBJ2-7, is KAGVTQTPRYLIKTRGQQVTLSCSPISGHRSVSWYQQTPGQGLQFLFEYFSETQRNKGNFPGRFSGRQFSNSRSEMNVSTLELGDSALYLCASRYTSGISYEQYFGPGTRLTVT.

This clonotype was picked up a small number of times. The J gene is TRBJ2-7, the V gene TRBV6-6; the D is unclear. V lost 0 bases and J 3 bases, leaving 6 bases between the germline ends. The germline gives CDR1 MNHNY, CDR2 SVGAGI (reference sequence). This CDR3 spans 13 amino acids. DNA of the CDR3: TGTGCCAGCAGTTACTCGGCCTACTACGAGCAGTACTTC. Protein: CASSYSAYYEQYF.

This rearrangement joins TRBV20-1 to TRBJ2-5; possible D gene TRBD2, 6 bases. Germline values: CDR1 DFQATT, CDR2 SNEGSKA (reference sequence). The CDR3 runs 14 residues. Trimming removed 6 bases at V and 0 bases at J, with 14 bases between. In nucleotides, the CDR3 is TGCAGTGCAACTCACGGGGGACACCAAGAGACCCAGTACTTC. This encodes CSATHGGHQETQYF.

This clonotype was seen a few times. The chain joins TRBV10-3 to TRBJ1-2; the D is unclear. From germline, CDR1 is ENHRY and CDR2 SYGVKD. This CDR3 has 13 residues. V was cut by 7 bases and J by 8 bases, with 17 bases left in between. DNA for the CDR3: TGTGCCATCACCAACACGGGAGTAATGGGCTACACCTTC. Translating gives CAITNTGVMGYTF.

The rearrangement links TRBV5-1 to TRBJ2-7; D could derive from TRBD1 or TRBD2 (6 bases each). The CDR3 is made up of 14 amino acids. The germline V and J ends were trimmed by 2 bases and 4 bases, with 13 bases remaining between them. Looked up from germline, CDR1 is SGHRS and CDR2 is YFSETQ. CDR3 DNA: TGCGCCAGCAGCTTCTTGGGGGGCTCTTACGAGCAGTACTTC. Its translation is CASSFLGGSYEQYF. The whole variable domain, filled in from reference TRBV5-1 and TRBJ2-7, reads KAGVTQTPRYLIKTRGQQVTLSCSPISGHRSVSWYQQTPGQGLQFLFEYFSETQRNKGNFPGRFSGRQFSNSRSEMNVSTLELGDSALYLCASSFLGGSYEQYFGPGTRLTVT.

This clonotype was counted a few times. This chain joins TRBV6-1 and TRBJ1-1; 7 positions agree with TRBD1. V dropped 3 bases and J dropped 6; count of bases not matched to a gene: 4. Looked up from germline, CDR1 is MNHNS and CDR2 is SASEGT. This CDR3 contains 13 residues. The CDR3 bases are TGTGCCAGCAGTGAGGACAGGTCTTCTGAAGCTTTCTTT. It is translated as CASSEDRSSEAFF.

The chain has TRBV4-1 and TRBJ2-3; D may correspond to TRBD1 or TRBD2 (5 bases each). V lost 6 bases and J 2 bases, leaving 12 bases between the germline ends. The CDR3 loop spans 14 amino acids. CDR1 MGHRA and CDR2 YSYEKL come from the germline V gene. Here the CDR3 DNA reads TGCGCCAGCAGTCGGGACGGAACCACAGATACGCAGTATTTT. Its translation: CASSRDGTTDTQYF.

With respect to this clonotype: Without the conserved terminal phenylalanine or tryptophan, this CDR3 likely stems from a read error. The genes are TRBV27 and TRBJ1-5, with 8 bases lining up with TRBD1. CDR1 and CDR2 from the germline V gene are MNHEY and SMNVEV (reference sequence). The CDR3 is 15 amino acids. The V gene end was trimmed by 6 bases and the J gene end by 6 bases; junction bases not matched to a gene: 10. As DNA, the CDR3 is TGTGCCAGCAGCCGCCGACAGGGGTTCGGTCAGCCCCAGCATTGT. Translated, it gives CASSRRQGFGQPQHC.

This clonotype was counted between two and nine times. Here the CDR3 DNA reads TGCAGTGCTAGGAGACTTTTCAGCCAGCAGTTCTTC. Its protein product is CSARRLFSQQFF. The gene calls are TRBV20-1 and TRBJ2-1; no reliable D call. CDR1 and CDR2 (germline): DFQATT, SNEGSKA (reference sequence). Trimming removed 3 bases at V and 11 bases at J, with 14 bases between. The CDR3 is 12 residues long.

This clonotype turned up a few times. The chain combines TRBV5-1 with TRBJ1-4; D unresolved. CDR3 size: 15 residues. Trimming removed 1 base at V and 8 bases at J, with 15 bases between. The germline V gene has CDR1 SGHRS and CDR2 YFSETQ. Written as DNA, the CDR3 is TGCGCCAGCAGCTTGACATTATCCCCAGGAGAAAAACTGTTTTTT. Translating it yields CASSLTLSPGEKLFF.

The V gene is TRBV5-1, the J gene TRBJ2-6; D gene ambiguous. The ends were cut back, 0 bases at V and 1 base at J, with 11 bases in the middle. This CDR3 region has 17 residues. Per germline, CDR1 SGHRS and CDR2 YFSETQ. CDR3 coding DNA: TGCGCCAGCAGCTTGGTTTTCGGGTTTTCTGGGGCCAACGTCCTGACTTTC. The encoded protein is CASSLVFGFSGANVLTF.

The chain combines TRBV6-6 with TRBJ2-5; D may correspond to TRBD1 or TRBD2 (5 bases each). The CDR3 has 12 amino acids. With 8 bases removed from V and 5 bases from J, the gap between germline ends came to 12 bases. CDR1 is MNHNY, CDR2 SVGAGI, per germline (reference sequence). CDR3 protein: CASGGAGETQYF. In nucleotides, the CDR3 is TGTGCCAGCGGGGGTGCCGGGGAGACCCAGTACTTC.

J is TRBJ2-7 and V is TRBV27; D is possibly TRBD1 (6 bases). The CDR3 consists of 16 residues. V lost 1 base and J 0 bases, leaving 13 bases between the germline ends. Germline values: CDR1 MNHEY, CDR2 SMNVEV (reference sequence). CDR3 protein: CASSLYWGHSSYEQYF. The CDR3 region has the DNA TGTGCCAGCAGTTTATATTGGGGGCATAGCTCCTACGAGCAGTACTTC.

This clonotype was picked up many times. The chain recombines TRBV5-1 with TRBJ2-1, with 10 nucleotides matching TRBD1. There are 16 residues in the CDR3. Per germline, CDR1 SGHRS and CDR2 YFSETQ. V was clipped by 5 bases and J by 1 base; unmatched bases: 6. The CDR3 region has the DNA TGCGCCAGCAGGGGACCGGGACAGGGGTCCTACAATGAGCAGTTCTTC. Translating it yields CASRGPGQGSYNEQFF.

The rearrangement links TRBV2 to TRBJ2-7; D is perhaps TRBD2 (5 bases). Germline CDR1 and CDR2: SNHLY and FYNNEI. Between the trimmed V and J ends, which lost 8 bases and 3 bases, there was a span of 14 bases. The CDR3 runs to 13 residues. The CDR3 region is CASHRPEDYEQYF. The CDR3 DNA sequence: TGTGCCAGCCACCGGCCGGAGGACTACGAGCAGTACTTC.

The rearrangement links TRBV2 to TRBJ2-7; TRBD2 matches 7 bases. Trimming removed 4 bases from V and 3 bases from J; junction bases left unmatched: 3. CDR3 length equals 13 residues. CDR1 and CDR2 from the germline V gene are SNHLY and FYNNEI. The CDR3 here is CASSGQRDYEQYF. In DNA form, the CDR3 reads TGTGCCAGCAGTGGCCAGCGGGACTACGAGCAGTACTTC.

This chain joins TRBV10-3 and TRBJ2-3; TRBD1 aligns across 10 bases. Germline CDR1 ENHRY, CDR2 SYGVKD. This CDR3 is 13 amino acids long. Trimming at V came to 9 bases and at J to 2 bases, leaving 2 bases not matched to a gene. This CDR3 reads CAMRQGATDTQYF. In nucleotides, the CDR3 is TGTGCCATGAGACAGGGGGCCACAGATACGCAGTATTTT.

This clonotype was counted only a few times. The chain has TRBV10-3 and TRBJ1-5; D is unclear. The CDR3 is made up of 14 amino acids. Trimming shortened V by 8 bases and J by 2 bases, and 13 bases separated the two germline ends. Germline V gene data show CDR1 as ENHRY and CDR2 as SYGVKD. The DNA for the CDR3 is TGTGCCATCCCTGCTGCCTATCGCAATCAGCCCCAGCATTTT. It is translated as CAIPAAYRNQPQHF.

The chain links TRBV4-1 to TRBJ2-1; D may be TRBD2 (6 bases). Trimming stripped 0 bases from V and 3 bases from J, with 12 bases between. Germline CDR1 and CDR2: MGHRA and YSYEKL. The CDR3 loop spans 16 amino acids. The DNA of the CDR3 is TGCGCCAGCAGCCAAGAGGGGGGAGAATTCTACAATGAGCAGTTCTTC. Protein product: CASSQEGGEFYNEQFF.

This clonotype was picked up a small number of times. The chain couples TRBV12-3 or TRBV12-4 to TRBJ2-5; D possibly corresponds to TRBD2 (6 bases). The length of the CDR3 is 16 residues. V dropped 2 bases and J dropped 3 bases, with 16 bases sitting between them. As DNA, the CDR3 is TGTGCCAGCAGTTTAAAATGGGGGACTCTAAAAGAGACCCAGTACTTC. Its protein product is CASSLKWGTLKETQYF.

The table lists this clonotype with many counts. This rearrangement joins TRBV20-1 to TRBJ1-3; D is ambiguous. Germline CDR1 is DFQATT and CDR2 is SNEGSKA (reference sequence). This CDR3 is 13 amino acids long. V was trimmed by 3 bases and J by 0 bases, leaving 6 bases between them. In DNA form, the CDR3 reads TGCAGTGCTAGGGTGTTCTCTGGAAACACCATATATTTT. This sequence encodes CSARVFSGNTIYF.